The clone carrying this T cell receptor beta chain was seen at least ten times. TCRalpha and TCRbeta libraries used 5'RACE with constant-segment primers and UMIs. Each CDR3 protein is one row after TCRdb ran MiXCR on the 5' RACE reads. The table shows some 310,000 distinct CDR3 sequences, with 20% to 25% occurring only once. This entry comes from a study of T-cell memory formation after mild COVID-19. The CDR3 contains 14 residues. Trimming removed 2 bases at V and 1 base at J, with 5 bases between. The germline V gene encodes CDR1 KGHSH and CDR2 LQKENI. This clonotype was obtained from a man aged 18 to 35 who had mild COVID-19 (a few samples of this study predate the infection). Cell type and time point are not known. The sequencing sample was made of PBMCs or a T cell subset sorted from them (not recorded which). The genes are TRBV18 and TRBJ2-2; D call uncertain. CDR3 in DNA: TGTGCCAGCTCACCAAGGCGGAACACCGGGGAGCTGTTTTTT. Translated: CASSPRRNTGELFF. The whole variable domain, filled in from reference TRBV18 and TRBJ2-2, reads NAGVMQNPRHLVRRRGQEARLRCSPMKGHSHVYWYRQLPEEGLKFMVYLQKENIIDESGMPKERFSAEFPKEGPSILRIQQVVRGDSAAYFCASSPRRNTGELFFGEGSRLTVL.